Below are 32 T cell receptor beta chains sequenced from a single sample in a study of cytomegalovirus exposure and HLA in healthy donors. The PCR had 60 Vbeta and 13 Jbeta primers. Assay: immunoSEQ multiplex PCR; the TCRdb copy retains only in-frame clones and omits some. The specimen's table records about 64,000 clones. The sample taken for sequencing was PBMCs. The receptors shown here come from a woman between 18 and 30 years old in good health and CMV-seronegative.

This chain joins TRBV9 and TRBJ2-3; 14 bases are a match to TRBD2. The CDR3 has 16 residues. Per germline, CDR1 SGDLS and CDR2 YYNGEE. V shed 4 bases and J 6 bases; nucleotides not matched to a gene: 7. CDR3 amino acids: CASSLGTSGRTDTQYF. CDR3 sequence (DNA): TGTGCCAGCAGCCTAGGGACTAGCGGGAGAACGGATACGCAGTATTTT. Using reference TRBV9 and TRBJ2-3 for the parts outside the CDR3, the full variable domain is DSGVTQTPKHLITATGQRVTLRCSPRSGDLSVYWYQQSLDQGLQFLIQYYNGEERAKGNILERFSAQQFPDLHSELNLSSLELGDSALYFCASSLGTSGRTDTQYFGPGTRLTVL.

This sequence joins TRBV30 and TRBJ1-1, with 9 bases fitting TRBD1. With V trimmed by 3 bases and J by 0 bases, 5 bases remained unmatched. Germline assignment: CDR1 GTSNPN and CDR2 SVGIG (reference sequence). This CDR3 is 15 amino acids long. The CDR3 nucleotides are TGTGCCTGGAGCGGACAGGGGTTCATGAACACTGAAGCTTTCTTT. It yields the protein CAWSGQGFMNTEAFF.

The chain employs TRBV25-1 and TRBJ2-7, with 8 bases identical to TRBD1. CDR3 length: 15 amino acids. Germline V CDR1 and CDR2: MGHDK, SYGVNS. The ends lost 4 bases at V and 5 bases at J; junction bases unmatched: 10. This chain's CDR3 is CASSGANEQGDEQYF. CDR3 nucleotide sequence: TGTGCCAGCAGTGGGGCCAATGAACAGGGGGACGAGCAGTACTTC.

The chain joins TRBV19 to TRBJ2-5; 9 bases line up with TRBD1. The CDR3 is made up of 15 amino acids. Trimming cost V 5 bases and J 2 bases; bases outside gene matches: 6. The germline V gene has CDR1 LNHDA and CDR2 SQIVND (reference sequence). The CDR3 region has the DNA TGTGCCAGTAGTCTCGACAGGGGGGGACAAGAGACCCAGTACTTC. Translating gives CASSLDRGGQETQYF.

The chain carries TRBV5-1 and TRBJ1-5; TRBD1 might be the D (5 bases). CDR1 is SGHRS, CDR2 YFSETQ, per germline. This CDR3 is built from 16 residues. Trimming removed 5 bases at V and 1 base at J, with 16 bases between. CDR3 residues: CASSPTGGISNQPQHF. CDR3 DNA sequence: TGCGCCAGCAGTCCCACGGGGGGAATAAGCAATCAGCCCCAGCATTTT.

The chain is built from TRBV4-1 and TRBJ2-7, with 9 bases aligning to TRBD2. Germline V gives CDR1 MGHRA, CDR2 YSYEKL. This CDR3 has 17 amino acids. J was trimmed by 4 bases and V by 0 bases; bases with no gene match: 10. The CDR3 here is CASSQDEASGILYEQYF. CDR3 in DNA: TGCGCCAGCAGCCAAGATGAAGCTAGCGGGATTTTGTACGAGCAGTACTTC.

The CDR3 DNA reads as TGTGCCTGCCCATCACAGGTTTACAATGAGCAGTTCTTC. Protein: CACPSQVYNEQFF. V and J are TRBV30 and TRBJ2-1, with D maybe TRBD1 (5 bases). Per the germline V gene, CDR1 is GTSNPN and CDR2 is SVGIG (reference sequence). The CDR3 sequence is 13 residues long. The ends were cut back, 6 bases at V and 4 bases at J, with 13 bases in the middle.

The chain uses TRBV9 and TRBJ2-7, with a tentative D call TRBD2 (5 bases). CDR1 is SGDLS and CDR2 is YYNGEE in the germline V gene. With 4 bases removed from V and 2 bases from J, the gap between germline ends came to 16 bases. The CDR3 sequence is 15 residues long. CDR3 protein: CASSPSVGVAYEQYF. CDR3 coding DNA: TGTGCCAGCAGCCCCTCAGTCGGGGTGGCCTACGAGCAGTACTTC.

The chain has TRBV6-4 and TRBJ1-4; 8 bases are a match to TRBD1. With 0 bases clipped from V and 5 bases from J, the junction kept 8 bases outside the gene matches. CDR1 and CDR2 from the germline V gene are MRHNA and SNTAGT. CDR3 size: 17 residues. The CDR3 spells CASSDSGQGTENEKLFF. The CDR3 nucleotides are TGTGCCAGCAGTGACTCAGGACAGGGTACAGAGAATGAAAAACTGTTTTTT.

The V and J genes are TRBV28 and TRBJ1-1; D gene ambiguous. The CDR3 consists of 11 residues. Deletions cut 2 bases from V and 11 bases from J, with 9 bases between. CDR1 and CDR2 from the germline V gene are MDHEN and SYDVKM. The CDR3 nucleotides read TGTGCCAGCAGTTTACAGTTCGGGGCTTTCTTT. Protein: CASSLQFGAFF. The full variable domain, completed using reference TRBV28 and TRBJ1-1, is DVKVTQSSRYLVKRTGEKVFLECVQDMDHENMFWYRQDPGLGLRLIYFSYDVKMKEKGDIPEGYSVSREKKERFSLILESASTNQTSMYLCASSLQFGAFFGQGTRLTVV.

V gene TRBV5-4 combines with J gene TRBJ1-2; 11 bases agree with TRBD1. Germline V CDR1 and CDR2: SGHNT, YYREEE (reference sequence). CDR3 length: 14 amino acids. The trim removed 4 bases at V and 6 bases at J, leaving 5 bases unmatched. CDR3 sequence (DNA): TGTGCCAGCAGCGCAGCGGGACAGGGGGATGGCTACACCTTC. This gives the protein CASSAAGQGDGYTF.

This rearrangement joins TRBV2 to TRBJ2-3; the D is unclear. CDR1 and CDR2 (germline): SNHLY, FYNNEI. This CDR3 has 13 amino acids. Trimming shortened V by 1 base and J by 2 bases, and 4 bases separated the two germline ends. For the CDR3, the DNA is TGTGCCAGCAGTGAAGACTACACAGATACGCAGTATTTT. Amino acids: CASSEDYTDTQYF.

V is TRBV28 and J is TRBJ1-1; D not certain. The CDR3 has 15 amino acids. V lost 7 bases, J lost 5 bases, and 20 bases lay in between. The germline gives CDR1 MDHEN, CDR2 SYDVKM. DNA of the CDR3: TGTGCCAGCATCCTAGCGGGGAGTCTAGGGACTGAAGCTTTCTTT. Its translation: CASILAGSLGTEAFF.

The chain has TRBV28 and TRBJ2-6; no definite D call. Trimming took 6 bases from V and 3 from J, leaving 3 bases between them. Germline CDR1 MDHEN, CDR2 SYDVKM. The CDR3 extends over 12 amino acids. CDR3: CASSYGANVLTF. In DNA form, the CDR3 reads TGTGCCAGCAGCTATGGGGCCAACGTCCTGACTTTC.

The chain couples TRBV7-3 to TRBJ2-3, with TRBD2 as a possible D gene (5 bases). CDR3 size: 14 residues. The V gene lost 5 bases and the J gene lost 2 bases, with 11 bases spanning the gap. Germline assignment: CDR1 SGHTA and CDR2 FQGTGA. This CDR3 reads CASSPTTNTDTQYF. The CDR3 DNA reads TGTGCCAGCAGCCCGACTACTAACACAGATACGCAGTATTTT.

The CDR3 coding sequence is TGTGCCAGCAGCCAAGACCGGGTCCCTGGAGGCTACACCTTC. This encodes CASSQDRVPGGYTF. This chain connects TRBV4-2 to TRBJ1-2; D is ambiguous. Germline assignment: CDR1 LGHNA and CDR2 YNFKEQ. Trimming removed 0 bases from V and 8 bases from J, with 13 bases in between. CDR3 length: 14 amino acids.

The chain employs TRBV2 and TRBJ2-7, with a tentative D call TRBD2 (6 bases). Trimming pared 7 bases from V and 5 bases from J, leaving 18 bases between. Germline CDR1 SNHLY, CDR2 FYNNEI. This CDR3 is built from 14 residues. For the CDR3, the DNA is TGTGCCAGCAAAACCTGGGACTGGGTCCACGAGCAGTACTTC. As protein: CASKTWDWVHEQYF.

V and J are TRBV19 and TRBJ1-5, with D perhaps matching TRBD1 (6 bases). Germline V lookup: CDR1 LNHDA, CDR2 SQIVND (reference sequence). CDR3 length: 13 residues. V was shortened by 3 bases and J by 6 bases, with 9 bases between the two germline ends. The CDR3 DNA reads as TGTGCCAGTAGTATCCAACAGGGTCAGCCCCAGCATTTT. Protein sequence: CASSIQQGQPQHF.

The V call is TRBV5-1, the J call TRBJ2-7, with 9 positions matching TRBD1. The germline CDR1 and CDR2 sequences are SGHRS and YFSETQ. Trimming cost V 3 bases and J 3 bases; bases outside gene matches: 7. CDR3 length: 15 residues. The CDR3 DNA sequence: TGCGCCAGCAGCTCACATCCGGGACAGGGCTACGAGCAGTACTTC. Encoded protein: CASSSHPGQGYEQYF.

The chain links TRBV30 to TRBJ2-1; 10 bases align to TRBD2. The CDR3 is made up of 14 amino acids. V was clipped by 4 bases and J by 9 bases; unmatched bases: 9. Germline V CDR1 and CDR2: GTSNPN, SVGIG (reference sequence). The CDR3 nucleotides read TGTGCCTGGACGCGCAGCGGGAGGGTGGGTGAGCAGTTCTTC. As protein: CAWTRSGRVGEQFF.

The DNA for the CDR3 is TGTGCCAGCAGAAAACTACAGGGTCAAGATACGCAGTATTTT. Its protein product is CASRKLQGQDTQYF. The V and J genes are TRBV6-5 and TRBJ2-3; tentative D call: TRBD1 (6 bases). Germline CDR1 reads MNHEY; CDR2 reads SVGAGI. The CDR3 totals 14 residues. V lost 6 bases, J lost 5 bases, and 15 bases lay in between.

The V call is TRBV6-1, the J call TRBJ2-1; TRBD1 aligns across 11 bases. CDR3 length: 14 amino acids. CDR1 is MNHNS and CDR2 is SASEGT in the germline V gene. The ends lost 6 bases at V and 3 bases at J; junction bases unmatched: 1. In DNA, the CDR3 is TGTGCCAGCAGGGGGACAGGGGGCTACAATGAGCAGTTCTTC. Its translation is CASRGTGGYNEQFF.

This sequence joins TRBV4-1 and TRBJ1-5; D uncertain. Between the trimmed V and J ends, which lost 4 bases and 3 bases, there was a span of 10 bases. The CDR3 loop spans 14 amino acids. Germline assignment: CDR1 MGHRA and CDR2 YSYEKL. CDR3 in DNA: TGCGCCAGCAGCCTAGGGAGGGACAATCAGCCCCAGCATTTT. Its translation: CASSLGRDNQPQHF.

The CDR3 nucleotides read TGCAGCGTTGTAACCCCGCGCCTTAATGAGCAGTTCTTC. Its translation is CSVVTPRLNEQFF. This sequence joins TRBV29-1 and TRBJ2-1; D gene uncertain. V was clipped by 4 bases and J by 7 bases, with 14 bases between them. This CDR3 is built from 13 residues. Germline V CDR1 and CDR2: SQVTM, ANQGSEA.

The rearrangement uses TRBV19 and TRBJ1-4, with D possibly matching TRBD1 (6 bases). Germline V CDR1 and CDR2: LNHDA, SQIVND (reference sequence). The V end lost 7 bases, the J end lost 1 base, and 13 bases lay between the germline ends. This CDR3 comprises 15 residues. In DNA form, the CDR3 reads TGTGCCAGTACCATCGCGACAGGAACTAATGAAAAACTGTTTTTT. Translation: CASTIATGTNEKLFF.

V and J are TRBV6-5 and TRBJ1-1, with TRBD1 as a possible D gene (5 bases). Germline CDR1 is MNHEY and CDR2 is SVGAGI. The length of the CDR3 is 14 residues. Trimming pared 2 bases from V and 1 base from J, leaving 8 bases between. This CDR3 reads CASSYGGGNTEAFF. The CDR3 DNA follows: TGTGCCAGCAGTTACGGGGGGGGGAACACTGAAGCTTTCTTT.

The CDR3 DNA reads TGTGCCAGCAGTTTGGGGGGGCTTAGCAATCAGCCCCAGCATTTT. Translated, it gives CASSLGGLSNQPQHF. The V and J genes are TRBV6-6 and TRBJ1-5; possible D gene TRBD1, 6 bases. The CDR3 consists of 15 residues. V shed 4 bases and J shed 0 bases, with 10 bases lying between them. CDR1 and CDR2 (germline): MNHNY, SVGAGI (reference sequence).

J is TRBJ2-2 and V is TRBV6-5, with 14 bases identical to TRBD2. J lost 6 bases, V lost 0 bases, and 0 bases had no gene match. Germline CDR1 is MNHEY and CDR2 is SVGAGI. The CDR3 sequence is 16 residues long. CDR3 in DNA: TGTGCCAGCAGTTACTCGACTAGCGGGGGGGCCGGGGAGCTGTTTTTT. This sequence encodes CASSYSTSGGAGELFF.

J is TRBJ2-5 and V is TRBV6-5; 7 nucleotides line up with TRBD1. Losses at the gene ends were 2 bases for V and 6 bases for J; bases not matched to a gene: 3. The CDR3 runs 13 residues. Germline V gene sequence: CDR1 MNHEY, CDR2 SVGAGI. This chain's CDR3 is CASSYNRGKTQYF. The CDR3, as DNA: TGTGCCAGCAGTTACAACAGGGGAAAGACCCAGTACTTC.

V and J are TRBV11-2 and TRBJ2-5; 8 nucleotides agree with TRBD2. This CDR3 contains 16 residues. V lost 4 bases to trimming and J lost 5 bases; unmatched junction nucleotides: 12. Germline CDR1 and CDR2: SGHAT and FQNNGV. DNA for the CDR3: TGTGCCAGCAGCTACCGTCCTGGCGGGGGGAACGAGACCCAGTACTTC. This translates into CASSYRPGGGNETQYF.

V and J are TRBV2 and TRBJ2-5; 10 bases match TRBD1. Germline V gene sequence: CDR1 SNHLY, CDR2 FYNNEI. The CDR3 has 16 amino acids. V shed 6 bases and J 3 bases; nucleotides not matched to a gene: 10. The CDR3 DNA reads as TGTGCCAGCAGCGGGACAGGGGCTAGTTTGGAAGAGACCCAGTACTTC. Its protein is CASSGTGASLEETQYF.

The chain carries TRBV28 and TRBJ2-7; D unclear. CDR3 length: 15 residues. The V end was cut by 4 bases, the J end by 2 bases, with 15 bases between. Looked up from germline, CDR1 is MDHEN and CDR2 is SYDVKM. The CDR3 sequence: CASSSRITNAYEQYF. CDR3 nucleotide sequence: TGTGCCAGCAGTTCTAGGATAACCAATGCCTACGAGCAGTACTTC.